The table lists the clone carrying this T cell receptor beta chain with many counts. The sample comes from a study of Graves' ophthalmopathy and Graves' hyperthyroidism. The CDR3 spans 12 residues. Germline values: CDR1 MNHEY, CDR2 SVGAGI. The germline V and J ends were trimmed by 7 bases and 7 bases, with 13 bases remaining between them. RNA transcripts served as template for amplifying TCR beta CDR3 sequences. HTBI primers primed a first-round RT-PCR, and a second-round multiplex PCR followed. MiXCR was run by TCRdb on the multiplex PCR reads, yielding one entry per CDR3 protein. The data hold approximately 480,000 distinct CDR3 sequences, with around an eighth observed a single time.

The source is a young woman with Graves' ophthalmopathy. The rearrangement joins TRBV6-5 to TRBJ1-2; D not certain. The sequencing sample was made of blood. For the CDR3, the DNA is TGTGCCAGCACGTCAGAGCATGTTGGCTACACCTTC. Residues: CASTSEHVGYTF.